A selection of T cell receptor beta chains follows, all from one sample in a study of blood T cell repertoires in COVID-19. Only in-frame clones appear in the TCRdb table, and some are missing; sequencing was by immunoSEQ multiplex PCR. The sample records roughly 130,000 clones, about 79% being singletons. Sequenced input: peripheral blood. The receptors come from a woman aged 45-60 years with acute or convalescent COVID-19. CDR3s include the opening cysteine and the closing phenylalanine or tryptophan. D genes are given only for firm matches. Clone size is given for some rows only: seen once, a few or many times, or a class if the clone is expanded.

j_call clone_size v_call d_call cdr3_aa cdr3_nt
TRBJ2-7 - TRBV5-1 - CASSSQGYEQYF TGCGCCAGCAGCTCCCAGGGGTACGAGCAGTACTTC
TRBJ1-2 - TRBV12-3/TRBV12-4 TRBD1 CASSPQGSYGYTF TGTGCCAGCAGTCCACAGGGGAGCTATGGCTACACCTTC
TRBJ1-2 - TRBV3-1/TRBV3-2 TRBD1 CASSHRGQGTYGYTF TGTGCCAGCAGCCACCGAGGACAGGGTACCTATGGCTACACCTTC
TRBJ1-4 - TRBV6-1 - CASSEPQGFTNEKLFF TGTGCCAGCAGTGAACCACAGGGTTTCACTAATGAAAAACTGTTTTTT
TRBJ2-1 once TRBV27 - CASSNSVDSAGEQFF TGTGCCAGCAGTAACTCCGTCGACAGCGCCGGTGAGCAGTTCTTC
TRBJ2-4 - TRBV6-5 - CASSYAGQGQNIQYF TGTGCCAGCAGTTACGCAGGCCAGGGTCAAAACATTCAGTACTTC
TRBJ2-7 - TRBV5-8 - CASRKNQYEQYF TGTGCCAGCAGAAAAAACCAGTACGAGCAGTACTTC
TRBJ1-5 - TRBV4-2 - CASSQEWTSHQPQHF TGTGCCAGCAGCCAAGAGTGGACTAGTCATCAGCCCCAGCATTTT
TRBJ1-2 - TRBV15 TRBD1 CATSLRTGDGYTF TGTGCCACCAGCCTACGGACAGGGGATGGCTACACCTTC
TRBJ2-5 - TRBV19 TRBD1 CASSIAGTGAETQYF TGTGCCAGTAGTATCGCCGGGACAGGGGCCGAGACCCAGTACTTC
TRBJ2-1 - TRBV25-1 TRBD2 CASSVASGRYYNEQFF TGTGCCAGCAGTGTGGCTAGCGGGAGATATTACAATGAGCAGTTCTTC
TRBJ2-1 - TRBV27 TRBD2 CASRAGGQVEQFF TGTGCCAGCAGGGCGGGGGGGCAGGTTGAGCAGTTCTTC
TRBJ2-3 - TRBV14 - CASSQFRGADTQYF TGTGCCAGCAGCCAGTTCCGCGGCGCAGATACGCAGTATTTT
TRBJ2-3 - TRBV5-1 TRBD2 CASSFTPTSGTSTDTQYF TGCGCCAGCAGCTTTACCCCGACTAGCGGGACTAGCACAGATACGCAGTATTTT
TRBJ2-7 - TRBV27 TRBD1 CASSLGTVSSYEQYF TGTGCCAGCAGTTTAGGGACAGTAAGCTCCTACGAGCAGTACTTC
TRBJ1-1 - TRBV28 - CASSLIRGNTEAFF TGTGCCAGCAGTTTAATCAGGGGAAATACTGAAGCTTTCTTT
TRBJ1-3 once TRBV12-3/TRBV12-4 - CASTRISGNTIYF TGTGCCAGCACCAGAATCTCCGGAAACACCATATATTTT
TRBJ1-2 - TRBV5-1 - CASSLAGGTPANYGYTF TGCGCCAGCAGCTTGGCTGGTGGGACACCTGCTAACTATGGCTACACCTTC
TRBJ2-2 - TRBV28 TRBD1 CASSQGGVNTGELFF TGTGCCAGCAGTCAAGGGGGCGTGAACACCGGGGAGCTGTTTTTT
TRBJ1-1 - TRBV11-2 - CASSRGGLGTEAFF TGTGCCAGCTCTCGTGGGGGGTTGGGCACTGAAGCTTTCTTT
TRBJ2-7 - TRBV5-4 TRBD1 CASSRDRSSYEQYF TGTGCCAGCAGCCGGGACAGGAGCTCCTACGAGCAGTACTTC
TRBJ1-2 once TRBV3-1/TRBV3-2 TRBD1 CASRSSDRGGGYTF TGTGCCAGCAGATCTTCTGACAGGGGTGGTGGCTACACCTTC
TRBJ2-4 - TRBV27 TRBD2 CAKLSPSGGAWGNIQYF TGTGCCAAATTATCTCCTAGCGGGGGGGCTTGGGGGAACATTCAGTACTTC
TRBJ1-1 - TRBV5-1 - CASSLSPMTGSRTEAFF TGCGCCAGCAGCTTGTCCCCGATGACGGGGAGTAGGACTGAAGCTTTCTTT
TRBJ1-1 - TRBV19 TRBD1 CASSMDRTEAFF TGTGCCAGTAGTATGGACAGGACTGAAGCTTTCTTT
TRBJ2-1 - TRBV5-1 - CASSLTPPGAGSYNEQFF TGCGCCAGCAGCTTGACCCCTCCAGGGGCTGGCTCCTACAATGAGCAGTTCTTC
TRBJ2-7 - TRBV7-8 - CASSITGQRSSYEQYF TGTGCCAGCAGCATTACCGGACAGAGGAGCTCCTACGAGCAGTACTTC
TRBJ1-6 - TRBV29-1 TRBD1 CSATTGGNSPLHF TGCAGCGCCACGACAGGGGGAAATTCACCCCTCCACTTT